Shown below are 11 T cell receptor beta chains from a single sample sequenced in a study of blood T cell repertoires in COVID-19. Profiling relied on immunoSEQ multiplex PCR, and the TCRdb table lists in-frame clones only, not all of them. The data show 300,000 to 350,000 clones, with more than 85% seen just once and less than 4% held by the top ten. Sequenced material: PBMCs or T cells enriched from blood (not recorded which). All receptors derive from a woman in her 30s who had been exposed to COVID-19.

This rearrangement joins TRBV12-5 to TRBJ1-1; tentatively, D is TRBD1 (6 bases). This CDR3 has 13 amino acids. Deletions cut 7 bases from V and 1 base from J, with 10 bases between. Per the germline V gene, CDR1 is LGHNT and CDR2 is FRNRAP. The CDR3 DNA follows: TGTGCTAGTGCCGGGGACACGAACACTGAAGCTTTCTTT. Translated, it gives CASAGDTNTEAFF.

CDR3 DNA: TGTGCCAGCAGCAAAACAGGGGCTAACTATGGCTACACCTTC. As protein: CASSKTGANYGYTF. The V and J genes are TRBV2 and TRBJ1-2; 7 nucleotides match TRBD1. CDR3 length: 14 residues. The germline CDR1 and CDR2 sequences are SNHLY and FYNNEI. J was trimmed by 0 bases and V by 6 bases; bases with no gene match: 4.

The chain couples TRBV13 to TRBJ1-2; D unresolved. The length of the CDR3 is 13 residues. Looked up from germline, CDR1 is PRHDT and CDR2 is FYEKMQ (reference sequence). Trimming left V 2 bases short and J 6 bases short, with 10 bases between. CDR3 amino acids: CASSLNRYNGYTF. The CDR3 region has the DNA TGTGCCAGCAGCTTAAACCGGTATAATGGCTACACCTTC.

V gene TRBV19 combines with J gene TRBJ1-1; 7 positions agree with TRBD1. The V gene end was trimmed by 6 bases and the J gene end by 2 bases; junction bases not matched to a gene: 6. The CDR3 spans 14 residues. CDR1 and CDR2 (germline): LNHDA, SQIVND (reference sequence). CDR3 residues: CASRSDRVNTEAFF. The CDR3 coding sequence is TGTGCCAGTAGAAGCGACAGGGTCAACACTGAAGCTTTCTTT.

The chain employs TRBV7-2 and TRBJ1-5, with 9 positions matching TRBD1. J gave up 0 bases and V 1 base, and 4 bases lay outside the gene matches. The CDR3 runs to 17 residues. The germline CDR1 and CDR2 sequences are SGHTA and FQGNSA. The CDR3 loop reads CASSLVGTGTSNQPQHF. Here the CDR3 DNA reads TGTGCCAGCAGCTTAGTGGGGACAGGGACTAGCAATCAGCCCCAGCATTTT.

The CDR3 DNA is TGCGCCAGCAGCTTGGTTCAGGATGAGCAGTTCTTC. It codes for CASSLVQDEQFF. This chain links TRBV5-1 with TRBJ2-1, with D unresolved. V was trimmed by 0 bases and J by 8 bases, leaving 6 bases between them. The CDR3 spans 12 residues. The germline V gene has CDR1 SGHRS and CDR2 YFSETQ.

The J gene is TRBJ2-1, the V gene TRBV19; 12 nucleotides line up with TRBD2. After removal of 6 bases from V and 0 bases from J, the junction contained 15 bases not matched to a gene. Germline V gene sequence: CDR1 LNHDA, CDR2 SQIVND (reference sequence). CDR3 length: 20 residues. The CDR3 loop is CASRDTTSGGTASSYNEQFF. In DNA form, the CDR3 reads TGTGCCAGTAGGGACACAACTAGCGGGGGGACCGCGAGCTCCTACAATGAGCAGTTCTTC.

The CDR3 sequence: CASSSPRGETQYF. Here the CDR3 DNA reads TGTGCCAGCAGCTCGCCTAGGGGGGAGACCCAGTACTTC. V is TRBV7-9 and J is TRBJ2-5, with D perhaps TRBD1 (6 bases). Germline V gene data show CDR1 as SEHNR and CDR2 as FQNEAQ (reference sequence). The CDR3 length is 13 residues. Trimming took 4 bases from V and 5 from J, leaving 11 bases between them.

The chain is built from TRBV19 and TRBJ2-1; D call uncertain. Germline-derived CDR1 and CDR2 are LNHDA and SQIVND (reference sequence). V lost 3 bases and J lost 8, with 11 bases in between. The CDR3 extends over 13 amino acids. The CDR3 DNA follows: TGTGCCAGTAGTATGGTCGCCCGGGATGAGCAGTTCTTC. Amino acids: CASSMVARDEQFF.

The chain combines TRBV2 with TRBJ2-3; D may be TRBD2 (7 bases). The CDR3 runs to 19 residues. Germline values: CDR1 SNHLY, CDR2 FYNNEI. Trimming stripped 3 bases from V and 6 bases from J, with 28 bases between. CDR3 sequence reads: CASSDIGDIRGGPADTQYF. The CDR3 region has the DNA TGTGCCAGCAGTGATATAGGGGATATTAGGGGGGGGCCGGCGGATACGCAGTATTTT.

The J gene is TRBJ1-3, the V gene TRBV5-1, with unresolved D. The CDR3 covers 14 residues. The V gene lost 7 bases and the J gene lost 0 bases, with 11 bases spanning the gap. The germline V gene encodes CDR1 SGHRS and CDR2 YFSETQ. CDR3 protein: CASSRGTSGNTIYF. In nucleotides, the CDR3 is TGCGCCAGCTCCCGCGGAACCTCTGGAAACACCATATATTTT.